This note documents a single TCR beta chain sequence. Its target is not known. This sample is part of a study of STAT5B mutations in CD4+ large granular lymphocyte leukemia. For the study at large: Healthy donors showed HLA-associated enrichment of the CDR3 'QG' motif.

This was a survey-level run. The data were produced by immunoSEQ multiplex PCR, yet TCRdb's version contains in-frame clones alone and is incomplete. This sample has under 35,000 clones; under 80% occur once, and the top ten carry roughly 2%. The germline V gene has CDR1 GTSNPN and CDR2 SVGIG (reference sequence). The CDR3 has 15 residues. Trimming removed 3 bases from V and 7 bases from J; junction bases left unmatched: 8. The study's findings and limits: 8/27 top patient clones versus 2/35 control clones were TRBV06-family. The CD4+ versus CD8+ T-LGLL clonality difference may reflect limited sample size.

The rearrangement links TRBV30 to TRBJ2-1; 11 bases agree with TRBD2. Sequencing was performed on CD4+ T cells from blood buffy coats. The clonotype originates from a human donor in good health. CDR3: CAWRVPLAGVNEQFF. CDR3 nucleotides: TGTGCCTGGAGAGTCCCACTAGCGGGAGTTAATGAGCAGTTCTTC. The variable domain in full, with the rest retrieved from reference TRBV30 and TRBJ2-1, is SQTIHQWPATLVQPVGSPLSLECTVEGTSNPNLYWYRQAAGRGLQLLFYSVGIGQISSEVPQNLSASRPQDRQFILSSKKLLLSDSGFYLCAWRVPLAGVNEQFFGPGTRLTVL.